The subject of this entry is one TCR beta chain. Here immunoSEQ multiplex PCR was the method, and the copy in TCRdb shows in-frame clones only, minus some. The sample gives 55,000 to 70,000 clones, approximately 84% of which show up once; approximately 5.4% is in the top ten. This sample is drawn from a study of technical replicates of blood from several donors. The germline V gene encodes CDR1 SSHAT and CDR2 FNYEAQ (reference sequence). There are 14 residues in the CDR3. The ends lost 3 bases at V and 2 bases at J; junction bases unmatched: 1. The sample was PBMCs. This sequence joins TRBV7-7 and TRBJ2-5, with 9 bases identical to TRBD1. This clonotype was sampled from a human donor in good health. Some clones in this sample may be carry-over from other donors' samples. CDR3 residues: CASSFGTGQETQYF. CDR3 nucleotide sequence: TGTGCCAGCAGCTTTGGGACAGGGCAAGAGACCCAGTACTTC.